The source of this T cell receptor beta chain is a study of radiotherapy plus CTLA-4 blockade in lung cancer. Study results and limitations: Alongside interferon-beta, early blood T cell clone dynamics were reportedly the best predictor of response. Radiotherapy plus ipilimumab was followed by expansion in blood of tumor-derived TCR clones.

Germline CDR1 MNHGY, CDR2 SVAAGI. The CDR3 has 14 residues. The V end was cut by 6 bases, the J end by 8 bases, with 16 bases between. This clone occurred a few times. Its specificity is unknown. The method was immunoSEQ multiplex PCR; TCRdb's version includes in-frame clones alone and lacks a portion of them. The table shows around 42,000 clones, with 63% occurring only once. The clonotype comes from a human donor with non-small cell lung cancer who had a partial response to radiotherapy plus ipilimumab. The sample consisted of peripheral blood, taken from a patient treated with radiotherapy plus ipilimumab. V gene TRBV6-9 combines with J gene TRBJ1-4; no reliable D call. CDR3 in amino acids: CASRLCGDYEKLFF. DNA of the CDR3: TGTGCCAGCAGGTTATGCGGGGATTACGAAAAACTGTTTTTT.